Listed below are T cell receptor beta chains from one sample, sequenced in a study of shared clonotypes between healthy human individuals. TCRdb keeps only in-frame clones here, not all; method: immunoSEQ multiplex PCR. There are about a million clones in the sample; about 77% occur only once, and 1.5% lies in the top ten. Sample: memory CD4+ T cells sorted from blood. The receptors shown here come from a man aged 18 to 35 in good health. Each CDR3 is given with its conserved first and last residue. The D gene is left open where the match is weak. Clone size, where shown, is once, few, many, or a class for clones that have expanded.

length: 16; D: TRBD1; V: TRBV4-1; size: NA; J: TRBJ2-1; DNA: TGCGCCAGCAGGGTCTTCTCGGGACAGGGTCAGAATGAGCAGTTCTTC; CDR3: CASRVFSGQGQNEQFF
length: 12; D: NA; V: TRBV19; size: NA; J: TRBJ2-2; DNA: TGTGCCAGTAGTAAGCAGGGCGGGGAGCTGTTTTTT; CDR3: CASSKQGGELFF
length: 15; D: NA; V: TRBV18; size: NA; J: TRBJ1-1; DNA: TGTGCCAGCTCACCACCGTATGCAGCTGACACTGAAGCTTTCTTT; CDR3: CASSPPYAADTEAFF
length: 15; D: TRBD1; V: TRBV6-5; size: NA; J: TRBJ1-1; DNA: TGTGCCAGCAGTTCCCCGGGACAGGGAGGCCCTGAAGCTTTCTTT; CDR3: CASSSPGQGGPEAFF
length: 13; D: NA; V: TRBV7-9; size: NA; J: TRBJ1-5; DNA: TGTGCCAGCACCCGCCAGGCAAATCAGCCCCAGCATTTT; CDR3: CASTRQANQPQHF
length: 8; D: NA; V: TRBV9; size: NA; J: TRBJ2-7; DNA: TGTGCCTGGCGGGAGCAGTACTTC; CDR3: CAWREQYF
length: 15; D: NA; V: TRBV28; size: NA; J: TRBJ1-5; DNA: TGTGCCAGCAGCAGAACAGCTCCGTCAAATCAGCCCCAGCATTTT; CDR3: CASSRTAPSNQPQHF
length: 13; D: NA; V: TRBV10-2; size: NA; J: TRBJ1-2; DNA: TGCGCCAGCAGTGGATCCAGGGGCTATGGCTACACCTTC; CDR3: CASSGSRGYGYTF
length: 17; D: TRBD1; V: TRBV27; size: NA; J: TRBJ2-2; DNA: TGTGCCAGCAGTACCCTGGACAGGGCGAAAAACACCGGGGAGCTGTTTTTT; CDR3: CASSTLDRAKNTGELFF
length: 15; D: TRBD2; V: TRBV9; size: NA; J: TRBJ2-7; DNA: TGTGCCAGCAGCGTAGAAGGCAGCGGGGCGTACGAGCAGTACTTC; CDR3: CASSVEGSGAYEQYF
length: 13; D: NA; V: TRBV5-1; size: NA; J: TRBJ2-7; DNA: TGCGCCAGCAGCTTGGCTCAGCAATACGAGCAGTACTTC; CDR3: CASSLAQQYEQYF
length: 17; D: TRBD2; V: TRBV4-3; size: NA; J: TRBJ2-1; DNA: TGCGCCAGCAGCCATGATTTTGGGGCTAGCGGGAGCAATGAGCAGTTCTTC; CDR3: CASSHDFGASGSNEQFF
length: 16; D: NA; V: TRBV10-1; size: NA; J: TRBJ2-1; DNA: TGCGCCAGCAGTGAGTCGGGGGTCGGGAGACGTGATGAGCAGTTCTTC; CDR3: CASSESGVGRRDEQFF
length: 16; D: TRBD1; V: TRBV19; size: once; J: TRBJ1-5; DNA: TGTGCCAGTACCAAGGACAGGGGGTATAGCAATCAGCCCCAGCATTTT; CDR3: CASTKDRGYSNQPQHF
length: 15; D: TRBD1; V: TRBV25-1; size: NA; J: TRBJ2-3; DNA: TGTGCCAGCAGCCGGACAGGGAGTGGGACAGATACGCAGTATTTT; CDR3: CASSRTGSGTDTQYF